A selection of T cell receptor beta chains follows, all from one sample in a study of early T cells in non-severe SARS-CoV-2 infection. Using its own MiXCR run on the 5' RACE reads, TCRdb lists one record per CDR3 protein. The sample gives around 80,000 distinct CDR3 sequences, 8.5% to 12% of which show up once; around 7.5% is in the top ten. The sequenced sample was whole blood, obtained at baseline. The receptors shown here come from an adult who was a healthcare worker with PCR-confirmed SARS-CoV-2 infection or an uninfected control (not recorded which). Both conserved end residues are part of each CDR3. Each record gives: clone size, V gene, J gene, D gene, CDR3 DNA, CDR3 protein. A D gene is named only where the DNA matches it firmly. A row's size may be missing; if present it is once, few, many or a size class.

abundance: many
v_gene: TRBV9
j_gene: TRBJ1-5
d_gene: TRBD1
CDR3nt: TGTGCCAGCAGCCAGGGGGTCTCGGGCAATCAGCCCCAGCATTTT
CDR3aa: CASSQGVSGNQPQHF

abundance: few
v_gene: TRBV6-6
j_gene: TRBJ2-2
d_gene: .
CDR3nt: TGTGCCAGCAGCTCCTCCGGAGACACCGGGGAGCTGTTTTTT
CDR3aa: CASSSSGDTGELFF

abundance: .
v_gene: TRBV21-1
j_gene: TRBJ2-7
d_gene: .
CDR3nt: TGTGCCAGCAGAACTAGCGGGAGGGCCTACGAGCAGTACTTC
CDR3aa: CASRTSGRAYEQYF

abundance: .
v_gene: TRBV7-9
j_gene: TRBJ2-7
d_gene: .
CDR3nt: TGTGCCAGCAGCAGAGGGAGGCAGGCATCCTACGAGCAGTACTTC
CDR3aa: CASSRGRQASYEQYF

abundance: .
v_gene: TRBV4-1
j_gene: TRBJ2-5
d_gene: .
CDR3nt: TGCGCCAGCAGCCAAGGGGTAACCAGGTACCAAGAGACCCAGTACTTC
CDR3aa: CASSQGVTRYQETQYF

abundance: many
v_gene: TRBV6-1
j_gene: TRBJ1-2
d_gene: TRBD1
CDR3nt: TGTGCCAGCAGTGACTGGACAGGGGGCGCGTATGGCTACACCTTC
CDR3aa: CASSDWTGGAYGYTF

abundance: .
v_gene: TRBV12-3/TRBV12-4
j_gene: TRBJ2-7
d_gene: TRBD2
CDR3nt: TGTGCCAGCAGTCGATCTAGCGGACACTCCTACGAGCAGTACTTC
CDR3aa: CASSRSSGHSYEQYF

abundance: .
v_gene: TRBV5-8
j_gene: TRBJ2-2
d_gene: TRBD1
CDR3nt: TGTGCCAGCAGCGCTGGGACAGGGAAGACCGGGGAGCTGTTTTTT
CDR3aa: CASSAGTGKTGELFF

abundance: many
v_gene: TRBV24-1
j_gene: TRBJ2-1
d_gene: TRBD1
CDR3nt: TGTGCCACCAGTGACCCTAGGCCCGAACAGGGGGGCAATGAGCAGTTCTTC
CDR3aa: CATSDPRPEQGGNEQFF

abundance: few
v_gene: TRBV2
j_gene: TRBJ1-4
d_gene: .
CDR3nt: TGTGCCGGCGGGAGTCAGCATGAAAAACTGTTTTTT
CDR3aa: CAGGSQHEKLFF

abundance: .
v_gene: TRBV7-9
j_gene: TRBJ2-1
d_gene: TRBD2
CDR3nt: TGTGCCAGCAGTCCTAGCGGGAGGGTTTACAATGAGCAGTTCTTC
CDR3aa: CASSPSGRVYNEQFF

abundance: many
v_gene: TRBV29-1
j_gene: TRBJ2-3
d_gene: .
CDR3nt: TGCAGCGTCGCCTTTAGCCTCACAGATACGCAGTATTTT
CDR3aa: CSVAFSLTDTQYF

abundance: few
v_gene: TRBV14
j_gene: TRBJ2-1
d_gene: .
CDR3nt: TGTGCCAGCAGCCCAATAAGACAATACAATGAGCAGTTCTTC
CDR3aa: CASSPIRQYNEQFF

abundance: .
v_gene: TRBV20-1
j_gene: TRBJ2-7
d_gene: .
CDR3nt: TGCAGTGCTAGAGGGGGCTCGGACTACGAGCAGTACTTC
CDR3aa: CSARGGSDYEQYF

abundance: .
v_gene: TRBV6-1
j_gene: TRBJ2-2
d_gene: TRBD2
CDR3nt: TGTGCCAGCAGTCCCCGACTAGCGGGGAACACCGGGGAGCTGTTTTTT
CDR3aa: CASSPRLAGNTGELFF

abundance: few
v_gene: TRBV4-2
j_gene: TRBJ2-7
d_gene: TRBD1
CDR3nt: TGTGCCAGCAGCCCGGGACAGGGCAGCTCCTACGAGCAGTACTTC
CDR3aa: CASSPGQGSSYEQYF

abundance: few
v_gene: TRBV7-8
j_gene: TRBJ1-1
d_gene: .
CDR3nt: TGTGCCAGCAGCCGGAGTCCGAACACTGAAGCTTTCTTT
CDR3aa: CASSRSPNTEAFF

abundance: few
v_gene: TRBV5-4
j_gene: TRBJ1-4
d_gene: .
CDR3nt: TGTGCCAGCAGCTTGTGGGGGAGAACGGAAAAACTGTTTTTT
CDR3aa: CASSLWGRTEKLFF

abundance: few
v_gene: TRBV9
j_gene: TRBJ2-1
d_gene: TRBD2
CDR3nt: TGTGCCAGCAGCTCTAGCGGGGCCTCCTACAATGAGCAGTTCTTC
CDR3aa: CASSSSGASYNEQFF

abundance: many
v_gene: TRBV7-9
j_gene: TRBJ2-7
d_gene: .
CDR3nt: TGTGCCAGCAGCCCCTCCATACAGGGAGCCCACGAGCAGTACTTC
CDR3aa: CASSPSIQGAHEQYF

abundance: few
v_gene: TRBV5-1
j_gene: TRBJ2-1
d_gene: .
CDR3nt: TGCGCCAGCAGCTTGCGGAACTACAATGAGCAGTTCTTC
CDR3aa: CASSLRNYNEQFF

abundance: few
v_gene: TRBV7-2
j_gene: TRBJ2-1
d_gene: TRBD2
CDR3nt: TGTGCCAGCAGCTCGCGAGGACTAGCGGGAGGTAGTAAGCAGTTCTTC
CDR3aa: CASSSRGLAGGSKQFF

abundance: .
v_gene: TRBV6-2/TRBV6-3
j_gene: TRBJ2-5
d_gene: TRBD2
CDR3nt: TGTGCCAGCAGTTACGGGCGGGGGATTGGCAGCGAAGAGACCCAGTACTTC
CDR3aa: CASSYGRGIGSEETQYF

abundance: .
v_gene: TRBV5-1
j_gene: TRBJ2-7
d_gene: TRBD2
CDR3nt: TGCGCCAGCAGCTTCGCGGGAGGAAACTACGAGCAGTACTTC
CDR3aa: CASSFAGGNYEQYF

abundance: many
v_gene: TRBV7-9
j_gene: TRBJ2-5
d_gene: .
CDR3nt: TGTGCCAGCAGCTCCCCGTGGGGGGACCAAGAGACCCAGTACTTC
CDR3aa: CASSSPWGDQETQYF

abundance: .
v_gene: TRBV5-1
j_gene: TRBJ2-7
d_gene: .
CDR3nt: TGCGCCAGCAGCCCGGGAAACAGGCTCGAGCAGTACTTC
CDR3aa: CASSPGNRLEQYF

abundance: .
v_gene: TRBV5-4
j_gene: TRBJ2-7
d_gene: TRBD1
CDR3nt: TGTGCCAGCAGCCATGGACAGGGCGGTTCCGGGATCTACGAGCAGTACTTC
CDR3aa: CASSHGQGGSGIYEQYF

abundance: many
v_gene: TRBV12-3/TRBV12-4
j_gene: TRBJ2-7
d_gene: .
CDR3nt: TGTGCCAGCAGTAGTAGCTCCTACGAGCAGTACTTC
CDR3aa: CASSSSSYEQYF

abundance: many
v_gene: TRBV25-1
j_gene: TRBJ1-1
d_gene: TRBD1
CDR3nt: TGTGCCAGCAGTGAAACCCGGACAGGGAGGACGTCTGAAGCTTTCTTT
CDR3aa: CASSETRTGRTSEAFF

abundance: many
v_gene: TRBV7-3
j_gene: TRBJ2-1
d_gene: .
CDR3nt: TGTGCCAGCAGGTTTAACCCCGGGGATGAGCAGTTCTTC
CDR3aa: CASRFNPGDEQFF

abundance: .
v_gene: TRBV2
j_gene: TRBJ1-3
d_gene: TRBD1
CDR3nt: TGTGCCAGCACAAACCCCCTCCGGGACAGGGGTTGGAACTCTGGAAACACCATATATTTT
CDR3aa: CASTNPLRDRGWNSGNTIYF

abundance: few
v_gene: TRBV7-9
j_gene: TRBJ2-3
d_gene: TRBD1
CDR3nt: TGTGCCAGCAGCTACGCTTCAGGGGGTAGCACAGATACGCAGTATTTT
CDR3aa: CASSYASGGSTDTQYF